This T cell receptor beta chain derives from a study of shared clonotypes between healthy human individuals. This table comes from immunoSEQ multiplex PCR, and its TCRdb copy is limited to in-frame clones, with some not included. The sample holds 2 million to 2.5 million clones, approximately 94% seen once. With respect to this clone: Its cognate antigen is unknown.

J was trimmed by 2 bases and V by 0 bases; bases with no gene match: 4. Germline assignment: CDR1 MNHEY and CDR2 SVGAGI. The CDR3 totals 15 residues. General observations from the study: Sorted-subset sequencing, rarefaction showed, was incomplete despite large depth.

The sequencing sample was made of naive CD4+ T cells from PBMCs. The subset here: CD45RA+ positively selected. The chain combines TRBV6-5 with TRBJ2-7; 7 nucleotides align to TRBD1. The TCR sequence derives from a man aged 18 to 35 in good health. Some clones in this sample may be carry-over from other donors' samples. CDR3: CASSYSGTAPYEQYF. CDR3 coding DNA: TGTGCCAGCAGTTACTCCGGGACAGCTCCCTACGAGCAGTACTTC.